These 23 T cell receptor beta chains came from one sample sequenced in a study of cytomegalovirus exposure and HLA in healthy donors. A multiplex PCR was run with 60 Vbeta primers and 13 Jbeta primers. Sequencing used immunoSEQ multiplex PCR; TCRdb keeps in-frame clones, though not all of them. The sample has about 160,000 clones, over 80% seen once. Sequencing used PBMCs. These receptors were collected from a human donor in good health.

The rearrangement uses TRBV5-4 and TRBJ2-5, with D perhaps TRBD1 (5 bases). Trimming took off 7 bases at V and 3 bases at J, with 10 bases between the two ends. CDR3 size: 12 residues. Germline V gene data show CDR1 as SGHNT and CDR2 as YYREEE (reference sequence). CDR3 nucleotide sequence: TGTGCCAGCGGGGTCAGGGAAGAGACCCAGTACTTC. It is translated as CASGVREETQYF.

The rearrangement joins TRBV10-2 to TRBJ2-3; TRBD1 agrees at 7 bases. The length of the CDR3 is 17 residues. V lost 2 bases to trimming and J lost 4 bases; unmatched junction nucleotides: 12. Germline V CDR1 and CDR2: WSHSY, SAAADI. CDR3 loop: CASSERGPTRAADTQYF. CDR3 DNA: TGCGCCAGCAGTGAGAGGGGGCCTACTCGAGCGGCAGATACGCAGTATTTT.

V is TRBV5-1 and J is TRBJ2-3; TRBD1 might be the D (5 bases). The V and J ends lost 2 bases and 5 bases respectively, with 15 bases between them. The CDR3 covers 15 residues. Germline CDR1 and CDR2: SGHRS and YFSETQ. Written as DNA, the CDR3 is TGCGCCAGCAGCTTAGGGGCTAGAGCAGGAGATACGCAGTATTTT. It is translated as CASSLGARAGDTQYF.

The chain combines TRBV9 with TRBJ2-2, with 9 bases identical to TRBD2. Germline V gives CDR1 SGDLS, CDR2 YYNGEE. The CDR3 length is 16 residues. The J segment lost 3 bases and the V segment lost 3 bases, leaving 6 bases of the junction unmatched. The CDR3 protein is CASSGGGTSHTGELFF. In DNA, the CDR3 is TGTGCCAGCAGCGGAGGGGGGACTAGCCACACCGGGGAGCTGTTTTTT.

The chain joins TRBV6-5 to TRBJ2-5; D gene uncertain. Per the germline V gene, CDR1 is MNHEY and CDR2 is SVGAGI. Trimming cost V 3 bases and J 2 bases, with 7 bases left between them. The CDR3 covers 13 residues. The CDR3 reads CASSYQKQETQYF. CDR3 nucleotides: TGTGCCAGCAGTTATCAGAAGCAAGAGACCCAGTACTTC.

This chain links TRBV7-9 with TRBJ2-2; 9 nucleotides match TRBD2. This CDR3 is 15 amino acids long. V lost 7 bases to trimming and J lost 1 base; unmatched junction nucleotides: 4. Germline CDR1 reads SEHNR; CDR2 reads FQNEAQ (reference sequence). CDR3 DNA: TGTGCCAGCAACAGACTAGCGGTGAACACCGGGGAGCTGTTTTTT. Its protein is CASNRLAVNTGELFF. The entire variable domain, with the rest obtained from reference TRBV7-9 and TRBJ2-2, is as follows: DTGVSQNPRHKITKRGQNVTFRCDPISEHNRLYWYRQTLGQGPEFLTYFQNEAQLEKSRLLSDRFSAERPKGSFSTLEIQRTEQGDSAMYLCASNRLAVNTGELFFGEGSRLTVL.

The J gene is TRBJ1-4, the V gene TRBV2, with unresolved D. The length of the CDR3 is 16 residues. V was trimmed by 4 bases and J by 0 bases, leaving 12 bases between them. Per the germline V gene, CDR1 is SNHLY and CDR2 is FYNNEI. The CDR3 DNA is TGTGCCAGCAGTGGCCCGGACTTTGCAACTAATGAAAAACTGTTTTTT. This encodes CASSGPDFATNEKLFF.

This clone occurred a few times. V is TRBV5-1 and J is TRBJ1-1; D is unclear. This CDR3 contains 14 residues. Trimming removed 2 bases at V and 1 base at J, with 9 bases between. Germline assignment: CDR1 SGHRS and CDR2 YFSETQ. The CDR3 DNA follows: TGCGCCAGCAGCTTCGGGAACTCGAACACTGAAGCTTTCTTT. Protein product: CASSFGNSNTEAFF.

V is TRBV4-3 and J is TRBJ2-1; D might be TRBD1 (6 bases). This CDR3 spans 16 amino acids. CDR1 is LGHNA, CDR2 YSLEER, per germline. Trimming cost V 0 bases and J 6 bases, with 15 bases left between them. The CDR3, as DNA: TGCGCCAGCAGCCAAGATCCCGACAGGCCCGGCAATGAGCAGTTCTTC. Encoded protein: CASSQDPDRPGNEQFF.

DNA for the CDR3: TGTGCCAGCAGCTCCGGGGGGAGGTCCTACGAGCAGTACTTC. Residues: CASSSGGRSYEQYF. V and J are TRBV7-8 and TRBJ2-7; TRBD2 matches at 7 bases. The germline CDR1 and CDR2 sequences are SGHVS and FQNEAQ. V shed 4 bases, J shed 1 base, and the junction held 4 bases outside the gene matches. The CDR3 spans 14 residues.

The sample holds one count of this clone. This chain joins TRBV2 and TRBJ2-7, with a possible D match to TRBD1 (7 bases). Per the germline V gene, CDR1 is SNHLY and CDR2 is FYNNEI. V lost 6 bases, J lost 2 bases, and 14 bases lay in between. The CDR3 sequence is 14 residues long. Written as DNA, the CDR3 is TGTGCCAGCAGCCTGACAGGGACTCCCTACGAGCAGTACTTC. Translating it yields CASSLTGTPYEQYF.

This CDR3 is CATSSGTYQETQYF. The CDR3, as DNA: TGTGCCACCAGCAGCGGGACATATCAAGAGACCCAGTACTTC. The chain links TRBV15 to TRBJ2-5; TRBD1 is a possible D gene (6 bases). Trimming removed 3 bases at V and 2 bases at J, with 10 bases between. Germline CDR1 LNHNV, CDR2 YYDKDF (reference sequence). There are 14 residues in the CDR3.

The genes are TRBV5-1 and TRBJ2-1; maybe TRBD2 (5 bases). This CDR3 has 15 amino acids. V was clipped by 2 bases and J by 5 bases, with 14 bases between them. Germline V lookup: CDR1 SGHRS, CDR2 YFSETQ. The CDR3 bases are TGCGCCAGCAGCTTAGTAGGACTTTCCGACAATGAGCAGTTCTTC. It codes for CASSLVGLSDNEQFF.

This rearrangement joins TRBV2 to TRBJ2-1; TRBD2 matches at 8 bases. J lost 13 bases, V lost 3 bases, and 8 bases had no gene match. The CDR3 spans 13 residues. Per germline, CDR1 SNHLY and CDR2 FYNNEI. CDR3 residues: CASSEGVAGGQFF. CDR3 nucleotide sequence: TGTGCCAGCAGTGAGGGGGTGGCGGGGGGTCAGTTCTTC.

The chain is built from TRBV19 and TRBJ2-1; 10 positions agree with TRBD2. V shed 3 bases and J 8 bases; nucleotides not matched to a gene: 4. CDR1 LNHDA and CDR2 SQIVND come from the germline V gene (reference sequence). This CDR3 spans 14 amino acids. The CDR3 DNA is TGTGCCAGTAGTATCAAGCGGGGGGGCGATGAGCAGTTCTTC. Translated, it gives CASSIKRGGDEQFF.

J is TRBJ2-1 and V is TRBV11-3; a weak D match, TRBD1 (6 bases). Germline CDR1 is SGHNT and CDR2 is YENEEA. V was pared by 5 bases and J by 12 bases, with 17 bases between. This CDR3 has 13 residues. This chain's CDR3 is CASSASSGTRQFF. The DNA of the CDR3 is TGTGCCAGCAGCGCATCTTCGGGGACACGGCAGTTCTTC.

This chain joins TRBV10-3 and TRBJ2-5; D might be TRBD1 (6 bases). CDR3 size: 14 residues. Germline V CDR1 and CDR2: ENHRY, SYGVKD. V was cut by 3 bases and J by 3 bases, with 11 bases left in between. DNA for the CDR3: TGTGCCATCAGTGATCAGGGGACGGAAGAGACCCAGTACTTC. This codes for CAISDQGTEETQYF.

The CDR3 DNA follows: TGTGCCAGCAGTGAACCATTAGAGAAATACGAGCAGTACTTC. As protein: CASSEPLEKYEQYF. The chain couples TRBV25-1 to TRBJ2-7; D is unclear. V lost 2 bases and J lost 4, with 12 bases in between. Germline V gives CDR1 MGHDK, CDR2 SYGVNS. This CDR3 comprises 14 residues.

This chain connects TRBV6-6 to TRBJ2-7, with 7 nucleotides matching TRBD1. CDR3 length: 15 amino acids. From germline, CDR1 is MNHNY and CDR2 SVGAGI (reference sequence). The V gene end was trimmed by 3 bases and the J gene end by 0 bases; junction bases not matched to a gene: 5. CDR3: CASSYPQGSSYEQYF. The CDR3 nucleotides read TGTGCCAGCAGTTATCCACAGGGGAGCTCCTACGAGCAGTACTTC.

This clone appeared a single time. The genes are TRBV7-9 and TRBJ1-1; possibly TRBD1 for D (6 bases). The germline V gene has CDR1 SEHNR and CDR2 FQNEAQ (reference sequence). The CDR3 totals 14 residues. Trimming cost V 2 bases and J 3 bases, with 10 bases left between them. The CDR3 DNA is TGTGCCAGCAGCTTACGGGGGGCCGACACTGAAGCTTTCTTT. Its protein is CASSLRGADTEAFF.

The rearrangement uses TRBV5-4 and TRBJ2-3; 8 bases are a match to TRBD2. Germline lookup yields CDR1 SGHNT and CDR2 YYREEE (reference sequence). The ends lost 0 bases at V and 2 bases at J; junction bases unmatched: 8. This CDR3 is 17 amino acids long. CDR3 protein: CASSLGAGGRFTDTQYF. The CDR3 DNA is TGTGCCAGCAGCTTGGGGGCGGGGGGACGTTTCACAGATACGCAGTATTTT.

The sample holds a few counts of this clone. This chain uses TRBV5-4 with TRBJ1-1; D perhaps matches TRBD1 (5 bases). V was pared by 6 bases and J by 6 bases, with 18 bases between. CDR3 size: 14 residues. Germline V gene lookup returns CDR1 SGHNT and CDR2 YYREEE (reference sequence). CDR3 in DNA: TGTGCCAGCACTCACCCGTCCAGGGTCGCTGAAGCTTTCTTT. This codes for CASTHPSRVAEAFF.

The chain employs TRBV9 and TRBJ2-1, with TRBD2 identical over 7 bases. Germline CDR1 SGDLS, CDR2 YYNGEE. V trimming: 0 bases; J trimming: 5 bases; junction bases outside the gene matches: 5. The CDR3 is made up of 15 amino acids. Here the CDR3 DNA reads TGTGCCAGCAGCGTAGGTAGCGGGTCCCACAATGAGCAGTTCTTC. It translates to CASSVGSGSHNEQFF. The variable domain in full, completed from reference TRBV9 and TRBJ2-1, reads DSGVTQTPKHLITATGQRVTLRCSPRSGDLSVYWYQQSLDQGLQFLIQYYNGEERAKGNILERFSAQQFPDLHSELNLSSLELGDSALYFCASSVGSGSHNEQFFGPGTRLTVL.